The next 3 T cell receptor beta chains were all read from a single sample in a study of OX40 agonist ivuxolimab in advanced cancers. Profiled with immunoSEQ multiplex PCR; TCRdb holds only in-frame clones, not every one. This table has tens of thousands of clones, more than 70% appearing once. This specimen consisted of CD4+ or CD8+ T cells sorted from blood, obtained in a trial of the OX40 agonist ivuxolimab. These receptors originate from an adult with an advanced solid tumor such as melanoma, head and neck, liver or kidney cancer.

The CDR3 DNA sequence: TGTGCCAGCAGCCCCCCCCCGGGGTTGACAAGGAGAGACTTGGGTCAGCCCCAGCATTTT. It codes for CASSPPPGLTRRDLGQPQHF. The gene calls are TRBV7-3 and TRBJ1-5; no definite D call. CDR1 is SGHTA and CDR2 is FQGTGA in the germline V gene. This CDR3 has 20 residues. V lost 5 bases and J lost 6, with 32 bases in between.

The CDR3 nucleotides read TGCGCCAGCAGCCAACCGGGACTAGCGGACTACAATGAGCAGTTCTTC. Amino acid sequence: CASSQPGLADYNEQFF. The chain recombines TRBV4-1 with TRBJ2-1; 11 positions agree with TRBD2. This CDR3 has 16 amino acids. The V gene end was trimmed by 2 bases and the J gene end by 3 bases; junction bases not matched to a gene: 3. The germline gives CDR1 MGHRA, CDR2 YSYEKL.

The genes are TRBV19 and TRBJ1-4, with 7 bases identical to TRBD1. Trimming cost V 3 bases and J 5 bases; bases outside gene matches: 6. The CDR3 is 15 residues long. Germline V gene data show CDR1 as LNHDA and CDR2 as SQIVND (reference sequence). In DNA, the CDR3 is TGTGCCAGTAGTATTGGGGGACAGACGAATGAAAAACTGTTTTTT. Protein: CASSIGGQTNEKLFF.